The entry below describes one TCR beta chain. A read error may account for a junction end that differs from germline. This entry comes from a study of blood T cell repertoires in COVID-19. Study context: Researchers got acute and convalescent COVID-19 samples from the United States, Italy and Spain. Sample material is recorded as cDNA or gDNA derived from T cells, B-cell-depleted T cells, or PBMCs.

CDR3 length: 13 amino acids. Germline lookup yields CDR1 SGHNT and CDR2 YENEEA. In the original analysis: Amplification of reference gene primers was used by the study to estimate nucleated cell counts. Libraries were prepared by immunoSEQ multiplex PCR; TCRdb keeps only in-frame clonotypes and omits some of them. Clone size and V and J calls were adopted from that table, with D and trimming inferred from the DNA. This table holds under 100,000 clones, around 81% found once. This TCR derives from an elderly man with active or convalescent COVID-19. The chain has TRBV11-3 and TRBJ2-2; D unclear. The sequenced material came from peripheral blood. CDR3 sequence reads: CASSPTKTGELFF. The CDR3 region has the DNA TGTGCCAGCAGCCCTACGAAGACCGGGGAGCTGTTTTTT.